Detailed here is one T cell receptor (beta chain). Its antigen is not known. The data originate from a study of cytomegalovirus exposure and HLA in healthy donors. Across the study: Unique TCRs numbering roughly 80 million, obtained from HLA-typed donors, made up an early data release. In terms of ancestry, the Caucasian-associated cluster contained around 79% of the 350 to 450 genotyped donors. Notes on the study in general: Reports showed the classifier diagnosing cytomegalovirus status with high specificity and sensitivity.

All the people who gave samples were healthy bone marrow donors. The CDR3 extends over 14 amino acids. Germline V gene data show CDR1 as SGHTA and CDR2 as FQGNSA. J was trimmed by 0 bases and V by 6 bases; bases with no gene match: 4. Primers included in the PCR were 60 Vbeta and 13 Jbeta primers. Profiled with immunoSEQ multiplex PCR; TCRdb holds only in-frame clones, not every one. The data hold about 140,000 clones, with around 82% observed a single time. This sequence joins TRBV7-2 and TRBJ1-1; 7 positions agree with TRBD1. Sequences were obtained from PBMCs. The receptor was isolated from a man aged 50-60 years in good health and CMV-seronegative. The CDR3 sequence is CASRRQGMNTEAFF. The CDR3 DNA is TGTGCCAGCAGGCGACAGGGCATGAACACTGAAGCTTTCTTT. Full variable domain (outside the CDR3, taken from reference TRBV7-2 and TRBJ1-1): GAGVSQSPSNKVTEKGKDVELRCDPISGHTALYWYRQSLGQGLEFLIYFQGNSAPDKSGLPSDRFSAERTGGSVSTLTIQRTQQEDSAVYLCASRRQGMNTEAFFGQGTRLTVV.